This record looks at one T cell receptor (beta chain) sequence and its context. Its antigen is not known. Every isolated RNA sample was fully reverse transcribed, so sequencing captured expressed TCRB transcripts. Method: immunoSEQ multiplex PCR; TCRdb's copy keeps in-frame clones and lacks some. This sample has roughly 300,000 clones, with roughly an eighth found just once. The data belong to a study of beta chain features in type 1 diabetes. Study-level points and caveats: A pattern of fewer insertions and more deletions at VDJ junctions was seen in type 1 diabetes patients. In all four CD4+ subsets, TCRB CDR3 length was significantly, moderately reduced in type 1 diabetes.

The CDR3 runs 13 residues. The germline V and J ends were trimmed by 0 bases and 5 bases, with 10 bases remaining between them. Germline V gene data show CDR1 as GTSNPN and CDR2 as SVGIG (reference sequence). The specimen sequenced was naive CD4+ T cells from blood. This receptor was identified in a man aged 25-45 years with type 1 diabetes. The J gene is TRBJ2-5, the V gene TRBV30; a possible D gene is TRBD2 (5 bases). This chain's CDR3 is CAWSVGGFETQYF. CDR3 nucleotides: TGTGCCTGGAGTGTCGGCGGGTTCGAGACCCAGTACTTC.